This T cell receptor beta chain was identified during a study of blood T cell repertoires in COVID-19. Trimming stripped 3 bases from V and 5 bases from J, with 14 bases between. Per germline, CDR1 SGHRS and CDR2 YFSETQ. The CDR3 loop spans 14 amino acids. Assay used: immunoSEQ multiplex PCR; TCRdb lists only in-frame clones, some missing. Of some 250,000 clones in the sample, around 88% were seen once. The rearrangement uses TRBV5-1 and TRBJ1-1; D might be TRBD1 (5 bases). This TCR was recovered from a woman aged 25-40 years who had recovered from COVID-19. The sequencing input was peripheral blood. In DNA form, the CDR3 reads TGCGCCAGCAGCTCTGGCGGGGCTAGGACTGAAGCTTTCTTT. Its protein product is CASSSGGARTEAFF.